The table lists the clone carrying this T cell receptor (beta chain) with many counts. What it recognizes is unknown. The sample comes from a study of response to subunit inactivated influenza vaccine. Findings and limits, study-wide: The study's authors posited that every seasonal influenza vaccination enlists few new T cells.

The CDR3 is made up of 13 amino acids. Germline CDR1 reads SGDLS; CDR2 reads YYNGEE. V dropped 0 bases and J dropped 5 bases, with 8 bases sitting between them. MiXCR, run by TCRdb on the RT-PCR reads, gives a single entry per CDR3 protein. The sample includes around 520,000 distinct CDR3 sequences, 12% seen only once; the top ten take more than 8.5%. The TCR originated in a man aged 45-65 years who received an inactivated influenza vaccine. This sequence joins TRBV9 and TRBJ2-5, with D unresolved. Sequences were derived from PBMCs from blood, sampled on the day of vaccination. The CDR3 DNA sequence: TGTGCCAGCAGCGTAGGGATTCAGGAGACCCAGTACTTC. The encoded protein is CASSVGIQETQYF.